This section outlines one T cell receptor beta chain sequence together with its context. This sample was included in a study of cytomegalovirus exposure and HLA in healthy donors. Study-level background: A previous analysis identified 100 million or so unique TCR beta sequences derived from some 200 million T cells.

The junction had 5 bases not matched to a gene; V was cut back by 0 bases and J by 1 base. This CDR3 contains 19 residues. Germline CDR1 reads SGHRS; CDR2 reads YFSETQ. Primers for the PCR totalled 60 Vbeta and 13 Jbeta. Using immunoSEQ multiplex PCR, the repertoire was profiled, and TCRdb retains in-frame clones only, with some absent. The sample yields under 120,000 clones, about 70% seen once. The chain links TRBV5-1 to TRBJ2-1; TRBD2 matches at 15 bases. The receptor comes from a man aged 45-65 years in good health and CMV-seropositive. The sample taken for sequencing was PBMCs. The CDR3 sequence: CASSLGGLAGGWSYNEQFF. The CDR3 nucleotides read TGCGCCAGCAGCTTGGGGGGACTAGCGGGAGGTTGGTCCTACAATGAGCAGTTCTTC.